These 9 T cell receptor beta chains were sequenced from one sample in a study. One entry per CDR3 protein results from TCRdb running MiXCR on the RT-PCR reads. The data contain approximately 720,000 distinct CDR3 sequences, more than 13% of them seen just once; the ten biggest clones take up 3% to 4.5%. Material: memory CD4+ T cells from blood. These receptors all stem from a female donor in good health, serving as a healthy control.

At least ten counts were recorded for this clonotype. The chain recombines TRBV11-2 with TRBJ2-7; 9 bases are shared with TRBD1. V lost 1 base and J lost 5; bases outside the gene matches: 6. The CDR3 is made up of 15 amino acids. Germline loops: CDR1 SGHAT, CDR2 FQNNGV. DNA of the CDR3: TGTGCCAGCAGCTTAGGGTTCTGGGACAGGGACGAGCAGTACTTC. It translates to CASSLGFWDRDEQYF.

This clonotype was seen at least ten times. J is TRBJ1-5 and V is TRBV20-1, with TRBD1 matching over 9 bases. Germline CDR1 DFQATT, CDR2 SNEGSKA (reference sequence). V lost 3 bases, J lost 2 bases, and 14 bases stayed unmatched. This CDR3 is built from 18 residues. The DNA for the CDR3 is TGCAGTGCTAGCCCAGGGACAGGGCTGAGAGGCGGCAATCAGCCCCAGCATTTT. Its protein is CSASPGTGLRGGNQPQHF.

The chain is built from TRBV3-1 and TRBJ1-2; TRBD1 is a possible D gene (5 bases). The CDR3 length is 15 residues. CDR1 LGHDT and CDR2 YNNKEL come from the germline V gene (reference sequence). V lost 3 bases and J lost 0, with 11 bases in between. CDR3 amino acids: CASSQGTVPNYGYTF. Written as DNA, the CDR3 is TGTGCCAGCAGCCAGGGGACGGTACCTAACTATGGCTACACCTTC.

This clonotype was recorded a few times. J is TRBJ2-1 and V is TRBV7-9, with a possible D match to TRBD2 (5 bases). V was clipped by 4 bases and J by 7 bases, with 11 bases between them. The V gene's germline CDR1 is SEHNR and CDR2 FQNEAQ (reference sequence). The CDR3 is made up of 13 amino acids. The CDR3 DNA sequence: TGTGCCAGCAGCTCGGACTGGGGTAATGAGCAGTTCTTC. Translation: CASSSDWGNEQFF.

This clonotype appeared many times. V is TRBV10-3 and J is TRBJ2-2; no clear D. The CDR3 runs to 13 residues. V was trimmed by 3 bases and J by 6 bases, leaving 8 bases between them. The germline V gene has CDR1 ENHRY and CDR2 SYGVKD. This CDR3 is CAISEVQAGELFF. Written as DNA, the CDR3 is TGTGCCATCAGTGAAGTCCAGGCCGGGGAGCTGTTTTTT.

The table lists this clonotype with many counts. The V call is TRBV4-3, the J call TRBJ2-1; D may match TRBD1 or TRBD2 (5 bases each). V gave up 3 bases and J gave up 15 bases, with 27 bases separating them. CDR3 length: 16 residues. Looked up from germline, CDR1 is LGHNA and CDR2 is YSLEER. The DNA of the CDR3 is TGCGCCAGCAGCCACCAATCTACCCAGGGTATGGGGGTGCCGTTCTTC. It yields the protein CASSHQSTQGMGVPFF.

This clonotype was seen a handful of times. The chain is built from TRBV11-2 and TRBJ1-1; no definite D call. V gave up 0 bases and J gave up 4 bases, with 15 bases separating them. CDR3 length equals 16 residues. Germline CDR1 SGHAT, CDR2 FQNNGV. The CDR3, as DNA: TGTGCCAGCAGCTTAGATGCCGGGGTAGGTACCACTGAAGCTTTCTTT. Amino acids: CASSLDAGVGTTEAFF.

This clonotype was picked up a small number of times. This chain joins TRBV5-5 and TRBJ2-7, with TRBD2 as a possible D gene (5 bases). This CDR3 is built from 13 residues. Germline V gene sequence: CDR1 SGHKS, CDR2 YYEKEE (reference sequence). The ends were cut back, 2 bases at V and 6 bases at J, with 12 bases in the middle. This chain's CDR3 is CASSFLSAGEQYF. CDR3 DNA: TGTGCCAGCAGCTTTTTAAGCGCGGGCGAGCAGTACTTC.

This clonotype was seen ten or more times. The gene calls are TRBV29-1 and TRBJ2-7; D is uncertain. The CDR3 is 11 residues long. Deletions cut 7 bases from V and 0 bases from J, with 7 bases between. Looked up from germline, CDR1 is SQVTM and CDR2 is ANQGSEA. The CDR3 is CSGSDSYEQYF. CDR3 nucleotides: TGCAGCGGTAGTGACTCCTACGAGCAGTACTTC.